This is a list of T cell receptor beta chains from one sample in a study of OX40 agonist ivuxolimab in advanced cancers. Method: immunoSEQ multiplex PCR; TCRdb's copy keeps in-frame clones and lacks some. Of 80,000 to 130,000 clones listed, about nine tenths were seen once; the top ten hold more than 0.25%. Material: CD4+ or CD8+ T cells sorted from blood, obtained in a trial of the OX40 agonist ivuxolimab. These receptors were obtained from an adult with an advanced solid tumor such as melanoma, head and neck, liver or kidney cancer. CDR3s include the opening cysteine and the closing phenylalanine or tryptophan. Fields, in order: clone size, D gene, V gene, J gene, CDR3 protein, CDR3 DNA. D genes are given only for firm matches. The size entry is marked missing in some rows and otherwise reads once, few, many or a size class.

once	.	TRBV6-1	TRBJ1-4	CASSEDGGRGKLFF	TGTGCCAGCAGCGAGGACGGGGGTCGGGGAAAACTGTTTTTT
.	TRBD2	TRBV28	TRBJ2-7	CASSLTGTSAYEQYF	TGTGCCAGCAGTTTAACCGGGACTAGCGCCTACGAGCAGTACTTC
.	TRBD2	TRBV6-5	TRBJ2-1	CASRLSGRAYNEQFF	TGTGCCAGCAGATTAAGCGGGAGGGCCTACAATGAGCAGTTCTTC
.	.	TRBV7-3	TRBJ2-5	CASKKTGTAQETQYF	TGTGCCAGCAAGAAGACCGGGACGGCACAAGAGACCCAGTACTTC
few	.	TRBV11-3	TRBJ2-2	CASSPGWVGTGELFF	TGTGCCAGCAGCCCAGGCTGGGTGGGGACCGGGGAGCTGTTTTTT
.	TRBD2	TRBV7-2	TRBJ2-5	CASSRGFGRTRGMGETQYF	TGTGCCAGCAGCCGCGGTTTTGGTCGGACTAGGGGTATGGGAGAGACCCAGTACTTC
.	.	TRBV4-2	TRBJ2-5	CASSQVGGGVETQYF	TGTGCCAGCAGCCAAGTCGGCGGTGGGGTGGAGACCCAGTACTTC
.	TRBD1	TRBV28	TRBJ2-1	CASSLRTGLGGEQFF	TGTGCCAGCAGTCTAAGGACAGGGCTGGGCGGGGAGCAGTTCTTC
.	TRBD2	TRBV28	TRBJ2-1	CASSRRLAGVNNEQFF	TGTGCCAGCAGCCGTCGACTAGCGGGAGTTAACAATGAGCAGTTCTTC
.	.	TRBV5-6	TRBJ2-7	CASSLGGGRYGYEQYF	TGTGCCAGCAGCTTGGGAGGTGGAAGGTACGGATACGAGCAGTACTTC
.	TRBD2	TRBV11-2	TRBJ2-3	CASSLGLPSGSGDTQYF	TGTGCCAGCAGCTTAGGTCTCCCTAGCGGGAGTGGTGATACGCAGTATTTT
.	.	TRBV14	TRBJ2-5	CASSQEWAQETQYF	TGTGCCAGCAGCCAGGAGTGGGCTCAAGAGACCCAGTACTTC
once	TRBD1	TRBV27	TRBJ1-4	CASSFRGQGNEKLFF	TGTGCCAGCAGTTTTCGGGGACAGGGAAATGAAAAACTGTTTTTT
.	.	TRBV19	TRBJ2-3	CASSGGQRLNTQYF	TGTGCCAGTAGTGGCGGACAGCGTCTCAATACGCAGTATTTT
.	.	TRBV5-1	TRBJ1-1	CASTDGGRLNTEAFF	TGCGCCAGTACAGATGGGGGCCGGTTGAACACTGAAGCTTTCTTT
.	TRBD2	TRBV18	TRBJ2-1	CASSPRGSINEQFF	TGTGCCAGCTCACCACGCGGGAGCATCAATGAGCAGTTCTTC
.	.	TRBV18	TRBJ2-5	CASSDWAGETQYF	TGTGCCAGCTCGGATTGGGCGGGGGAGACCCAGTACTTC
.	.	TRBV6-5	TRBJ1-4	CASSYSESSGAKLFF	TGTGCCAGCAGTTACTCAGAGTCCTCAGGTGCTAAACTGTTTTTT
.	.	TRBV5-1	TRBJ1-3	CASSLGVAYGTSGNTIYF	TGCGCCAGCAGCTTGGGGGTCGCTTACGGAACCTCTGGAAACACCATATATTTT
.	TRBD1	TRBV28	TRBJ2-2	CASSLSGQGKGGELFF	TGTGCCAGCAGTTTATCGGGACAGGGGAAGGGCGGGGAGCTGTTTTTT
.	.	TRBV7-3	TRBJ2-5	CASSLGLQETQYF	TGTGCCAGCAGCCTTGGACTGCAAGAGACCCAGTACTTC
.	.	TRBV5-1	TRBJ2-1	CASSLAAAEQFF	TGCGCCAGCAGCTTGGCGGCTGCTGAGCAGTTCTTC
.	TRBD1	TRBV6-5	TRBJ1-5	CASSSQGGSSPQHF	TGTGCCAGCAGTAGTCAGGGGGGATCTTCGCCCCAGCATTTT
.	TRBD1	TRBV6-5	TRBJ1-2	CASRTTGGRGYTF	TGTGCCAGCAGGACTACAGGGGGCCGAGGCTACACCTTC
.	TRBD2	TRBV5-1	TRBJ2-3	CASSLDGGLAGVVDTQYF	TGCGCCAGCAGCTTGGACGGCGGACTAGCGGGAGTGGTAGATACGCAGTATTTT
once	TRBD1	TRBV7-2	TRBJ2-7	CASSQRTGDYEQYF	TGTGCCAGCAGCCAACGGACAGGGGACTACGAGCAGTACTTC
.	.	TRBV18	TRBJ2-7	CASSPWDHKLSSYEQYF	TGTGCCAGCTCACCATGGGACCACAAGCTGTCCTCCTACGAGCAGTACTTC
.	.	TRBV19	TRBJ2-1	CASSVTSSNEQFF	TGTGCCAGTAGTGTGACTAGTTCAAATGAGCAGTTCTTC
.	TRBD1	TRBV6-6	TRBJ1-1	CASSLQGHEAFF	TGTGCCAGCAGTTTACAGGGGCATGAAGCTTTCTTT
.	.	TRBV19	TRBJ1-2	CASRVTSTVYGYTF	TGTGCCAGTAGGGTAACGTCGACAGTCTATGGCTACACCTTC
.	.	TRBV6-1	TRBJ1-2	CASSVGNYGYTF	TGTGCCAGCAGTGTCGGGAACTATGGCTACACCTTC
.	.	TRBV6-6	TRBJ2-2	CASRRDLGTGELFF	TGTGCCAGCAGAAGGGATCTGGGTACCGGGGAGCTGTTTTTT
once	.	TRBV20-1	TRBJ1-2	CSASPNYGYTF	TGCAGTGCTAGTCCAAATTATGGCTACACCTTC
.	.	TRBV6-5	TRBJ1-3	CASRTGFSGNTIYF	TGTGCCAGCAGAACAGGATTCTCTGGAAACACCATATATTTT
.	.	TRBV28	TRBJ2-1	CASSSPLKNEQFF	TGTGCCAGCAGTTCGCCCCTGAAAAATGAGCAGTTCTTC
.	.	TRBV6-6	TRBJ2-5	CASTKGVRAPYQYF	TGTGCCAGCACCAAAGGGGTACGGGCCCCCTACCAGTACTTC
.	.	TRBV5-1	TRBJ2-5	CASSQQGVQETQYF	TGCGCCAGCAGCCAACAGGGTGTCCAAGAGACCCAGTACTTC
once	TRBD1	TRBV5-4	TRBJ2-3	CASSLDRGITDTQYF	TGTGCCAGCAGCTTGGACAGGGGTATCACAGATACGCAGTATTTT
.	.	TRBV5-6	TRBJ2-5	CASSLARLGETQYF	TGTGCCAGCAGCTTGGCTAGACTAGGAGAGACCCAGTACTTC
.	TRBD1	TRBV5-6	TRBJ2-5	CASSRDRVIETQYF	TGTGCCAGCAGTCGGGACAGGGTGATTGAGACCCAGTACTTC
.	.	TRBV28	TRBJ2-3	CASSEGRGPGTDTQYF	TGTGCCAGCAGTGAGGGACGGGGCCCGGGGACAGATACGCAGTATTTT
.	.	TRBV7-2	TRBJ2-1	CASSLASLPTSGTHRRSHEQFF	TGTGCCAGCAGCTTAGCAAGCCTTCCGACCTCCGGGACACACCGAAGATCGCATGAGCAGTTCTTC
.	.	TRBV2	TRBJ2-7	CASSRTDSYEQYF	TGTGCCAGCAGTAGGACAGACTCCTACGAGCAGTACTTC
.	.	TRBV7-2	TRBJ2-3	CASSLMGVGTDTQYF	TGTGCCAGCAGCTTAATGGGGGTTGGCACAGATACGCAGTATTTT
once	.	TRBV5-6	TRBJ2-5	CASSLMGSETQYF	TGTGCCAGCAGCTTGATGGGGTCGGAGACCCAGTACTTC
.	.	TRBV4-1	TRBJ2-3	CARARGSSTDTQYF	TGCGCCAGGGCTAGGGGGTCTAGCACAGATACGCAGTATTTT
.	.	TRBV6-4	TRBJ2-3	CATAPDSSTDTQYF	TGTGCCACCGCTCCGGACAGTAGCACAGATACGCAGTATTTT
.	TRBD2	TRBV10-3	TRBJ2-7	CAISLGLALSSYEQYF	TGTGCCATCAGTCTGGGACTAGCGCTCAGCTCCTACGAGCAGTACTTC
.	.	TRBV4-1	TRBJ1-1	CASSQDMGGWSEAFF	TGCGCCAGCAGCCAAGATATGGGGGGTTGGTCTGAAGCTTTCTTT
few	TRBD1	TRBV5-1	TRBJ2-7	CASSLRTGRYEQYF	TGCGCCAGCAGCTTGAGGACAGGGAGGTACGAGCAGTACTTC
.	TRBD2	TRBV10-2	TRBJ2-2	CASSELAGGSGELFF	TGCGCCAGCAGTGAGTTAGCGGGAGGTTCCGGGGAGCTGTTTTTT
.	TRBD1	TRBV9	TRBJ2-3	CASSPVGQAGTDTQYF	TGTGCCAGCAGTCCCGTAGGACAGGCAGGCACAGATACGCAGTATTTT
.	TRBD1	TRBV6-6	TRBJ1-5	CASSTSGGGLQPQHF	TGTGCCAGCAGTACGTCAGGGGGGGGTTTGCAGCCCCAGCATTTT
.	TRBD2	TRBV29-1	TRBJ2-5	CSVPKGTSGNRVQETQYF	TGCAGCGTTCCCAAGGGGACTAGCGGGAATAGGGTCCAAGAGACCCAGTACTTC